The 25 T cell receptor beta chains below all came from one sample that was sequenced in a study of T cell responses to AZD1222 COVID-19 vaccine. Sequencing used immunoSEQ multiplex PCR; TCRdb keeps in-frame clones, though not all of them. The sample lists around 130,000 clones; about 90% were seen once. Sample: peripheral blood, taken on day 0 of AZD1222 vaccination. Receptors originate from an adult in good health.

The chain joins TRBV9 to TRBJ1-2; D remains unclear. The CDR3 covers 15 residues. Trimming pared 0 bases from V and 6 bases from J, leaving 15 bases between. CDR1 is SGDLS and CDR2 is YYNGEE in the germline V gene. The DNA of the CDR3 is TGTGCCAGCAGCGTAGGAGATGGGGTCCAGGATGGCTACACCTTC. Translation gives CASSVGDGVQDGYTF.

This clone was recorded only once. The J gene is TRBJ1-2, the V gene TRBV7-2; tentatively, D is TRBD1 (5 bases). V lost 1 base to trimming and J lost 5 bases, with 11 bases between them. In germline, CDR1 is SGHTA, CDR2 FQGNSA. The CDR3 has 14 residues. In DNA, the CDR3 is TGTGCCAGCAGCTTAGGGGGCAGCACTTATGGCTACACCTTC. Translated, it gives CASSLGGSTYGYTF.

The chain recombines TRBV13 with TRBJ1-2; 7 bases line up with TRBD1. Germline V gene data show CDR1 as PRHDT and CDR2 as FYEKMQ (reference sequence). The CDR3 spans 15 residues. V shed 5 bases, J shed 3 bases, and the junction held 9 bases outside the gene matches. CDR3 sequence reads: CASSLRDREYYGYTF. CDR3 in DNA: TGTGCCAGCAGCCTCCGGGACAGAGAATACTATGGCTACACCTTC.

V usage is TRBV29-1 and J usage is TRBJ2-5; D is uncertain. Germline assignment: CDR1 SQVTM and CDR2 ANQGSEA. The CDR3 runs 12 residues. The ends were cut back, 4 bases at V and 4 bases at J, with 10 bases in the middle. The CDR3 nucleotides read TGCAGCGTTGTCCGGCCCGGAGAGACCCAGTACTTC. Amino acid sequence: CSVVRPGETQYF.

This clone was counted a single time. The CDR3 protein is CASSLGDRERNQPQHF. The CDR3 nucleotides are TGTGCCAGCAGCTTAGGGGACAGGGAGCGCAATCAGCCCCAGCATTTT. The chain couples TRBV7-2 to TRBJ1-5; 9 bases agree with TRBD1. Germline V lookup: CDR1 SGHTA, CDR2 FQGNSA. V gave up 1 base and J gave up 2 bases; unmatched junction bases: 3. The CDR3 has 16 residues.

The chain recombines TRBV20-1 with TRBJ2-4; D gene unclear. V lost 3 bases and J 9 bases, leaving 15 bases between the germline ends. CDR3 length: 13 amino acids. Looked up from germline, CDR1 is DFQATT and CDR2 is SNEGSKA (reference sequence). In nucleotides, the CDR3 is TGCAGTGCTAGTTCCGGGCCCCGAGGCATTCAGTACTTC. Translation: CSASSGPRGIQYF.

V and J are TRBV9 and TRBJ1-4; no clear D gene. V dropped 0 bases and J dropped 5 bases, with 11 bases sitting between them. CDR1 and CDR2 from the germline V gene are SGDLS and YYNGEE. This CDR3 has 15 residues. CDR3 in DNA: TGTGCCAGCAGCGTAGATGAGGGCGCAAATGAAAAACTGTTTTTT. Amino acids: CASSVDEGANEKLFF.

The chain employs TRBV5-4 and TRBJ1-1, with TRBD1 as a possible D gene (5 bases). Germline V gene data show CDR1 as SGHNT and CDR2 as YYREEE (reference sequence). The CDR3 length is 14 residues. Trimming cost V 0 bases and J 5 bases, with 11 bases left between them. CDR3 amino acids: CASSLARGRTEAFF. The DNA for the CDR3 is TGTGCCAGCAGCTTGGCGAGGGGAAGGACTGAAGCTTTCTTT.

The chain's CDR3 is CASSSGSGQAFF. CDR3 in DNA: TGTGCCAGCAGCTCCGGGTCGGGTCAGGCTTTCTTT. This sequence joins TRBV9 and TRBJ1-1; D gene ambiguous. Trimming took off 4 bases at V and 11 bases at J, with 15 bases between the two ends. CDR1 and CDR2 (germline): SGDLS, YYNGEE. The CDR3 sequence is 12 residues long.

The table lists this clone with a few counts. This chain uses TRBV9 with TRBJ1-4; TRBD1 matches at 7 bases. V dropped 3 bases and J dropped 5; count of bases not matched to a gene: 4. The CDR3 consists of 14 residues. The germline CDR1 and CDR2 sequences are SGDLS and YYNGEE. CDR3 region: CASSANRGNEKLFF. CDR3 coding DNA: TGTGCCAGCAGCGCCAACAGGGGAAATGAAAAACTGTTTTTT.

V gene TRBV5-5 combines with J gene TRBJ1-5, with 9 bases aligning to TRBD1. With 4 bases clipped from V and 6 bases from J, the junction kept 5 bases outside the gene matches. The CDR3 runs 14 residues. Germline assignment: CDR1 SGHKS and CDR2 YYEKEE (reference sequence). The CDR3 protein is CASSPMTGGQPQHF. CDR3 DNA: TGTGCCAGCAGCCCGATGACAGGGGGTCAGCCCCAGCATTTT.

V is TRBV6-2 or TRBV6-3 and J is TRBJ1-4, with TRBD1 as a possible D gene (5 bases). With 3 bases removed from V and 5 bases from J, the gap between germline ends came to 16 bases. This CDR3 comprises 16 residues. CDR1 and CDR2 from the germline V gene are MNHEY and SVGEGT. CDR3 in amino acids: CASSYEPGAYNEKLFF. The CDR3 nucleotides read TGTGCCAGCAGTTATGAACCCGGGGCCTACAATGAAAAACTGTTTTTT.

The rearrangement links TRBV7-9 to TRBJ2-5; 10 nucleotides line up with TRBD1. The V and J ends lost 4 bases and 2 bases, in that order; junction bases with no gene match: 4. The germline CDR1 and CDR2 sequences are SEHNR and FQNEAQ (reference sequence). The CDR3 spans 15 residues. The CDR3 coding sequence is TGTGCCAGCAGCTCCTGGGACAGGGGACAAGAGACCCAGTACTTC. This sequence encodes CASSSWDRGQETQYF.

The chain has TRBV5-1 and TRBJ2-3, with a possible D match to TRBD1 (5 bases). V lost 0 bases and J 0 bases, leaving 11 bases between the germline ends. The CDR3 length is 16 residues. Germline-derived CDR1 and CDR2 are SGHRS and YFSETQ. DNA of the CDR3: TGCGCCAGCAGCTTGGAAGACAGAACTAGCACAGATACGCAGTATTTT. This encodes CASSLEDRTSTDTQYF.

The rearrangement uses TRBV3-1 (or the pseudogene TRBV3-2) and TRBJ2-1; D unresolved. This CDR3 contains 11 residues. Germline CDR1 reads LGHDT; CDR2 reads YNNKEL (reference sequence). Trimming took 0 bases from V and 11 from J, leaving 5 bases between them. The DNA for the CDR3 is TGTGCCAGCAGCCAAGATGGGAAGCAGTTCTTC. Translating it yields CASSQDGKQFF.

The V gene is TRBV5-4, the J gene TRBJ1-2; D call uncertain. The germline CDR1 and CDR2 sequences are SGHNT and YYREEE (reference sequence). The CDR3 is 13 amino acids. V was cut by 0 bases and J by 2 bases, with 5 bases left in between. This CDR3 reads CASSLAENYGYTF. Written as DNA, the CDR3 is TGTGCCAGCAGCTTGGCGGAGAACTATGGCTACACCTTC. The full variable domain, with the rest looked up from reference TRBV5-4 and TRBJ1-2, is ETGVTQSPTHLIKTRGQQVTLRCSSQSGHNTVSWYQQALGQGPQFIFQYYREEENGRGNFPPRFSGLQFPNYSSELNVNALELDDSALYLCASSLAENYGYTFGSGTRLTVV.

The chain links TRBV27 to TRBJ1-3, with 8 bases aligning to TRBD1. CDR1 is MNHEY, CDR2 SMNVEV, per germline (reference sequence). This CDR3 comprises 14 residues. The ends lost 6 bases at V and 3 bases at J; junction bases unmatched: 4. CDR3 in amino acids: CASSRTGIGNTIYF. The CDR3 DNA sequence: TGTGCCAGCAGCCGGACAGGGATTGGAAACACCATATATTTT.

The J gene is TRBJ1-2, the V gene TRBV5-6; D may be TRBD1 (5 bases). The CDR3 has 16 residues. Trimming cost V 2 bases and J 1 base, with 15 bases left between them. Germline assignment: CDR1 SGHDT and CDR2 YYEEEE. DNA of the CDR3: TGTGCCAGCAGCTTTTCTCCGGGACCCTTTAACTATGGCTACACCTTC. Its protein is CASSFSPGPFNYGYTF.

The CDR3 region is CASSLVAGGNYGYTF. DNA of the CDR3: TGTGCCAGCAGCTTAGTGGCCGGAGGTAACTATGGCTACACCTTC. V gene TRBV11-3 combines with J gene TRBJ1-2, with D hard to call. V lost 1 base and J lost 1, with 10 bases in between. The germline V gene encodes CDR1 SGHNT and CDR2 YENEEA. CDR3 length: 15 amino acids.

V is TRBV11-2 and J is TRBJ1-2, with 7 positions matching TRBD1. From germline, CDR1 is SGHAT and CDR2 FQNNGV. The V gene end was trimmed by 4 bases and the J gene end by 8 bases; junction bases not matched to a gene: 10. The CDR3 extends over 14 amino acids. The DNA for the CDR3 is TGTGCCAGCAGCTACCCCGACAGGGTAAACGGCTACACCTTC. This codes for CASSYPDRVNGYTF.

The genes are TRBV30 and TRBJ1-1; no clear D gene. Trimming pared 3 bases from V and 4 bases from J, leaving 12 bases between. The CDR3 is made up of 13 amino acids. The germline CDR1 and CDR2 sequences are GTSNPN and SVGIG (reference sequence). The CDR3 region is CAWSQWWSTEAFF. The CDR3, as DNA: TGTGCCTGGAGCCAATGGTGGAGCACTGAAGCTTTCTTT.

The chain combines TRBV6-6 with TRBJ1-3; D gene uncertain. Trimming pared 5 bases from V and 3 bases from J, leaving 8 bases between. CDR3 length: 13 residues. The V gene's germline CDR1 is MNHNY and CDR2 SVGAGI (reference sequence). CDR3 DNA: TGTGCCAGCAGTCCAGAAATTGGAAACACCATATATTTT. It is translated as CASSPEIGNTIYF.

The genes are TRBV27 and TRBJ1-5; no clear D. The CDR3 sequence is 10 residues long. The V gene lost 8 bases and the J gene lost 4 bases, with 3 bases spanning the gap. The germline V gene has CDR1 MNHEY and CDR2 SMNVEV (reference sequence). CDR3 amino acids: CASGNQPQHF. CDR3 bases: TGTGCCAGCGGTAATCAGCCCCAGCATTTT.

The genes are TRBV14 and TRBJ2-2, with D unresolved. The germline CDR1 and CDR2 sequences are SGHDN and FVKESK. The germline V and J ends were trimmed by 4 bases and 6 bases, with 18 bases remaining between them. CDR3 length: 16 residues. This chain's CDR3 is CASSPPPRGVAGELFF. The DNA of the CDR3 is TGTGCCAGCAGCCCGCCCCCACGAGGTGTGGCCGGGGAGCTGTTTTTT.

This chain joins TRBV5-1 and TRBJ2-2, with TRBD2 matching over 7 bases. CDR1 and CDR2 from the germline V gene are SGHRS and YFSETQ. This CDR3 spans 15 amino acids. The V gene end was trimmed by 6 bases and the J gene end by 4 bases; junction bases not matched to a gene: 9. The chain's CDR3 is CASIPAPGGTGELFF. The CDR3 bases are TGCGCCAGCATCCCAGCGCCGGGGGGCACCGGGGAGCTGTTTTTT.